Each of the 20 T cell receptor beta chains below was sequenced from the same sample in a study of tumor and adjacent non-tumor tissue in lung cancer. Three rounds of nested PCR, following a modified ARM-PCR protocol, produced the TCRbeta library. TCRdb used MiXCR to reprocess the multiplex PCR reads, holding one entry per CDR3 protein. Here the sample spans around 140,000 distinct CDR3 sequences, around 67% being singletons. The template was RNA from unsorted bulk tissue. Source material: lung tumor tissue. The receptors originated from a man aged 60 to 69 with small cell lung cancer.

To note about this clonotype: Germline is not matched at one junction end, which may reflect a read error. V is TRBV6-1 and J is TRBJ2-3; 12 positions agree with TRBD2. Germline CDR1 reads MNHNS; CDR2 reads SASEGT. This CDR3 has 15 residues. This CDR3 is CASRRLAGVADMQYF. The CDR3 nucleotides read TGTGCCAGCAGGCGACTAGCGGGAGTGGCAGATATGCAGTATTTT.

This clonotype was observed a few times. The junction shows a germline mismatch at one end, possibly a read error. The V call is TRBV11-2, the J call TRBJ2-5, with D perhaps matching TRBD1 or TRBD2 (6 bases each). This CDR3 has 13 amino acids. In germline, CDR1 is SGHAT, CDR2 FQNNGV. The CDR3, as DNA: TGTGTCAGCGGCTTGGGGGGCCGAGAGACCCAGTACTTC. Protein product: CVSGLGGRETQYF.

Details on this clonotype: A read error may explain this, as a much larger clone is one base away. For the CDR3, the DNA is TGCAGTACTAGGGTTCTAGCGGGTCGGGAGCAGTTCTTC. Amino acids: CSTRVLAGREQFF. The J gene is TRBJ2-1, the V gene TRBV20-1; TRBD2 agrees at 8 bases. CDR1 DFQATT and CDR2 SNEGSKA come from the germline V gene (reference sequence). There are 13 residues in the CDR3.

V and J are TRBV11-2 and TRBJ2-1; TRBD2 matches 7 bases. V trimming: 5 bases; J trimming: 6 bases; junction bases outside the gene matches: 13. Looked up from germline, CDR1 is SGHAT and CDR2 is FQNNGV. This CDR3 contains 16 residues. The CDR3 DNA follows: TGTGCCAGCAGCCACCTTATAGGGACTAATGCCAATGAGCAGTTCTTC. It translates to CASSHLIGTNANEQFF.

This clonotype showed up just once. This may be a read error, as it is one base from a much larger clone. The CDR3 spells CAGRAQGPSSYNEQFF. CDR3 DNA sequence: TGTGCCGGCAGGGCCCAGGGCCCGAGCTCCTACAATGAGCAGTTCTTC. The V and J genes are TRBV6-1 and TRBJ2-1; perhaps TRBD1 as D (5 bases). Germline loops: CDR1 MNHNS, CDR2 SASEGT. This CDR3 comprises 16 residues.

A remark on this clonotype: A junction boundary mismatches the germline segment, possibly from a read error. The chain combines TRBV6-5 with TRBJ1-4, with a possible D match to TRBD1 (5 bases). Germline V gene sequence: CDR1 MNHEY, CDR2 SVGAGI. This CDR3 has 16 residues. CDR3 nucleotides: TGTGCCAGCAGTTGGCTACGGGGCCCAACTGATGAAAAACTGTTTTTT. It is translated as CASSWLRGPTDEKLFF.

The table lists this clonotype with a count of one. This rearrangement joins TRBV29-1 to TRBJ1-4; a weak D match, TRBD1 (6 bases). CDR1 and CDR2 from the germline V gene are SQVTM and ANQGSEA. Between the trimmed V and J ends, which lost 6 bases and 8 bases, there was a span of 19 bases. This CDR3 is 14 amino acids long. The CDR3 region is CSVTTGTTREKLFF. Here the CDR3 DNA reads TGCAGCGTAACTACAGGGACCACAAGGGAAAAACTGTTTTTT.

Points on this clonotype: At one end the junction does not follow the germline gene, possibly because of a read error. V gene TRBV20-1 combines with J gene TRBJ2-5; tentative D call: TRBD2 (5 bases). CDR3 size: 15 residues. Per germline, CDR1 DFQATT and CDR2 SNEGSKA (reference sequence). This CDR3 is CSARRARDFGETRYF. The CDR3 DNA follows: TGCAGTGCTAGAAGAGCGCGCGACTTCGGGGAGACCCGGTACTTC.

Concerning this clonotype itself: The junction departs from germline at one end; a sequencing error may be responsible. The rearrangement joins TRBV12-3 or TRBV12-4 to TRBJ1-1, with a tentative D call TRBD1 (5 bases). This CDR3 is built from 15 residues. CDR3 amino acids: CASCFSGSKDTEAFF. CDR3 DNA: TGTGCCAGCTGTTTCAGCGGATCCAAGGACACTGAAGCATTCTTT.

Notes on this clonotype: A clone one base away is much larger, so this may be a read error. The V and J genes are TRBV20-1 and TRBJ1-2; no firm D call. Germline CDR1 DFQATT, CDR2 SNEGSKA (reference sequence). The CDR3 runs to 15 residues. DNA for the CDR3: TGCAGTGATAGAGTGAGGGAGCCCGTTGTATTTGGCTACACCTTC. Translation gives CSDRVREPVVFGYTF.

About this clonotype itself: Just one base apart from a much larger clone, this may be a read error. The rearrangement uses TRBV19 and TRBJ2-3; weak D call: TRBD1 (5 bases). The V gene's germline CDR1 is LNHDA and CDR2 SQIVND (reference sequence). Between the trimmed V and J ends, which lost 5 bases and 6 bases, there was a span of 12 bases. The CDR3 has 13 residues. This CDR3 is CASSYDSEDTQYF. Written as DNA, the CDR3 is TGTGCCAGTAGTTATGACAGCGAGGATACGCAGTATTTT.

Comments on this clonotype: This clone may be a read error of a much larger clone one base away. The CDR3 does not close with the conserved phenylalanine or tryptophan, likely indicating a read error. This chain joins TRBV6-1 and TRBJ2-5, with 12 bases that match TRBD2. The CDR3 has 21 amino acids. The germline CDR1 and CDR2 sequences are MNHNS and SASEGT. V was clipped by 2 bases and J by 10 bases; unmatched bases: 26. The CDR3 DNA follows: TGTGCCAGCAGTGAAAGTTTCGGACGCCTAGCGGGAGGGCCCGGGTGGGAGGTCCAGTACTAC. Translated: CASSESFGRLAGGPGWEVQYY.

A note on this clonotype: This clone may be a read error of a much larger clone one base away. The V gene is TRBV28, the J gene TRBJ1-2; D uncertain. There are 15 residues in the CDR3. Germline loops: CDR1 MDHEN, CDR2 SYDVKM. The CDR3 DNA is TGTGCCAGCAGCTGGTCCCCGACCTCTAAGTATGGCTACACCTTC. Translated, it gives CASSWSPTSKYGYTF.

A note on this clonotype: This may be a read error, as it is one base from a much larger clone. Here the CDR3 reads CASSSVAFSPQHF. CDR3 sequence (DNA): TGTGCCAGCAGTTCAGTGGCCTTCTCGCCCCAGCATTTT. This chain joins TRBV6-5 and TRBJ1-5; D is undetermined. The CDR3 consists of 13 residues. V gave up 4 bases and J gave up 9 bases, with 13 bases separating them. Germline CDR1 MNHEY, CDR2 SVGAGI.

Comments on this clonotype: The junction differs from germline at one of its ends, possibly a read error. The gene calls are TRBV20-1 and TRBJ2-3; D is perhaps TRBD2 (5 bases). Germline values: CDR1 DFQATT, CDR2 SNEGSKA (reference sequence). The length of the CDR3 is 12 residues. CDR3 protein: CSTRVNRDTQYF. CDR3 DNA: TGCAGTACTAGAGTTAATAGGGATACGCAGTATTTT.

As concerns this clonotype: One base away lies a much larger clone, so this may be a sequencing read error. The chain has TRBV4-1 and TRBJ2-1; 10 bases align to TRBD2. Germline CDR1 MGHRA, CDR2 YSYEKL. V trimming: 4 bases; J trimming: 6 bases; junction bases outside the gene matches: 15. The CDR3 has 18 residues. The CDR3 DNA sequence: TGCGCCAGCAGCCGAGAAACAACAGGGACTAGCGTGTTCAATGAGCAGTTCTTC. It specifies CASSRETTGTSVFNEQFF.

In this sample, this clonotype turned up a few times. A much larger clone lies a single base off, so this may be a read error. J is TRBJ2-1 and V is TRBV11-2; possibly TRBD1 for D (7 bases). This CDR3 has 14 residues. Germline V gene lookup returns CDR1 SGHAT and CDR2 FQNNGV. CDR3 in amino acids: CANSLEQGRNEQFF. As DNA, the CDR3 is TGTGCCAACAGCTTAGAACAGGGGAGGAATGAGCAGTTCTTC.

This clonotype was observed a few times. The rearrangement links TRBV24-1 to TRBJ2-3, with D hard to call. V was clipped by 6 bases and J by 2 bases, with 11 bases between them. This CDR3 is 14 amino acids long. Per the germline V gene, CDR1 is KGHDR and CDR2 is SFDVKD. The CDR3 sequence: CATSLTPNTDTQYF. The DNA for the CDR3 is TGTGCCACCAGTTTAACTCCGAACACAGATACGCAGTATTTT.

Concerning this clonotype: A much larger clone lies one base from this, so it may be a read error. The CDR3 protein is CATFAGHNTEAFF. The CDR3 DNA reads as TGTGCCACCTTTGCGGGCCATAACACTGAAGCTTTCTTT. The chain links TRBV7-9 to TRBJ1-1; no clear D. V lost 10 bases and J lost 2, with 14 bases in between. CDR3 length equals 13 residues. Germline values: CDR1 SEHNR, CDR2 FQNEAQ (reference sequence).

Note on this clonotype: A much more abundant neighbour one base away suggests this may be a read error. The chain recombines TRBV20-1 with TRBJ2-5, with TRBD1 matching over 8 bases. The CDR3 length is 15 residues. Per germline, CDR1 DFQATT and CDR2 SNEGSKA (reference sequence). V dropped 0 bases and J dropped 2; count of bases not matched to a gene: 5. CDR3 protein: CSARDRDRSQETQYF. The DNA of the CDR3 is TGCAGTGCTAGAGATCGGGACAGGAGTCAAGAGACCCAGTACTTC.